Listed below are T cell receptor beta chains from one sample, sequenced in a study of T cells after yellow fever vaccination. Via MiXCR, TCRdb re-called the 5' RACE reads, giving one row per CDR3 protein. The data hold under 200,000 distinct CDR3 sequences, with about 11% observed a single time. The input for sequencing was CD8+ T cells sorted from PBMCs, taken 15 days after the yellow fever booster vaccination. The receptor source for this set is a man aged 18 to 29 who received the YFV17D yellow fever vaccine. Each CDR3 is given with its conserved first and last residue. A D gene is named only where the DNA matches it firmly. Size is stated for part of the rows, as once, few or many counts, or as a class when the clone is expanded.

>TRBV4-3|NA|TRBJ2-2|few
TGCGCCAGCAGCCAAGCTCGCGGGGGCTTCGGGGAGCTGTTTTTT
CASSQARGGFGELFF
>TRBV5-5|TRBD1|TRBJ2-5|few
TGTGCCAGCAGCGTGTACAGGGGGCAAGAGACCCAGTACTTC
CASSVYRGQETQYF
>TRBV12-3/TRBV12-4|TRBD1|TRBJ2-7|few
TGTGCCAGCAGCATGGACAGGGAGATGTGGCAGTACTTC
CASSMDREMWQYF
>TRBV2|TRBD2|TRBJ2-1|NA
TGTGCCAGCAGACCCATTCTAGCGGGGGGGGTATATGAGCAGTTCTTC
CASRPILAGGVYEQFF
>TRBV4-1|NA|TRBJ2-4|NA
TGCGCCAGCAGCCAAGATCAATACATTCAGTACTTC
CASSQDQYIQYF
>TRBV9|NA|TRBJ2-1|many
TGTGCCAGCAGCGTAGGAGGGGTAGCGTCACCCTCCTACAATGAGCAGTTCTTC
CASSVGGVASPSYNEQFF
>TRBV9|NA|TRBJ2-7|few
TGTGCCAGCAGCGTAGGAGCGGACTACGAGCAGTACTTC
CASSVGADYEQYF
>TRBV27|NA|TRBJ2-7|few
TGTGCCAGCAGTCCCGACAGGCCCCTGGGGGACGAGCAGTACTTC
CASSPDRPLGDEQYF
>TRBV6-5|NA|TRBJ2-6|NA
TGTGCCAGCGCCCCCTCTAGCCCCGGGGCCAACGTCCTGACTTTC
CASAPSSPGANVLTF
>TRBV5-1|NA|TRBJ2-5|few
TGCGCCAGCAGCTTTACTCCGGGCCGAGAGACCCAGTACTTC
CASSFTPGRETQYF
>TRBV6-2/TRBV6-3|TRBD1|TRBJ2-1|NA
TGTGCCAGCGGCACCATGGACAGGGGCTACAATGAGCAGTTCTTC
CASGTMDRGYNEQFF
>TRBV10-1|NA|TRBJ1-1|few
TGCGCCAGCAGTGAAGACACATACACTGAAGCTTTCTTT
CASSEDTYTEAFF
>TRBV2|NA|TRBJ2-1|many
TGTGCCAGCCTCGCCCTGAGCTCCTACAATGAGCAGTTCTTC
CASLALSSYNEQFF
>TRBV7-3|NA|TRBJ2-7|few
TGTGCCAGCAGCTTAACACCCGGGGCCTACGAGCAGTACTTC
CASSLTPGAYEQYF
>TRBV4-3|NA|TRBJ2-5|few
TGCGCCAGCAGCCAAGAACACTGGGGGGTACACCAAGAGACCCAGTACTTC
CASSQEHWGVHQETQYF
>TRBV6-4|NA|TRBJ2-1|many
TGTGCCAGCAGTGAAGGGAGTTTATACAATGAGCAGTTCTTC
CASSEGSLYNEQFF
>TRBV15|NA|TRBJ2-7|few
TGTGCCACCTCGGAACTAGCAGACTCCTACGAGCAGTACTTC
CATSELADSYEQYF
>TRBV4-1|NA|TRBJ2-7|NA
TGCGCCAGCAGCCAAGATAGGCCTTCTAGCTACGAGCAGTACTTC
CASSQDRPSSYEQYF
>TRBV12-5|TRBD1|TRBJ1-1|NA
TGTGCTAGTGGTAGACAGGGGAACACTGAAGCTTTCTTT
CASGRQGNTEAFF
>TRBV3-1|TRBD2|TRBJ2-5|few
TGTGCCAGCAGCCAGGCCACTAGCGGGCGAAAAGAGACCCAGTACTTC
CASSQATSGRKETQYF
>TRBV6-2/TRBV6-3|TRBD1|TRBJ1-1|NA
TGTGCCAGCAGTTGGGGACAGGGGGCTGAAGCTTTCTTT
CASSWGQGAEAFF
>TRBV24-1|NA|TRBJ1-1|NA
TGTGCCACCAGTGATGGACATGCAAACACTGAAGCTTTCTTT
CATSDGHANTEAFF
>TRBV3-1|TRBD2|TRBJ2-1|few
TGTGCCAGCAGCCAAGAGGGTCTAGCGGGGGGAAATGAGCAGTTCTTC
CASSQEGLAGGNEQFF
>TRBV6-4|NA|TRBJ2-1|few
TGTGCCACCGCACCTGGACAGTTCCACAATGAGCAGTTCTTC
CATAPGQFHNEQFF
>TRBV11-2|TRBD2|TRBJ2-1|many
TGTGCCAGCAGCTTAGGGACTAGGTCCTACAATGAGCAGTTCTTC
CASSLGTRSYNEQFF
>TRBV5-5|NA|TRBJ1-4|NA
TGTGCCAGCAGCTTCTTTGGGTGGACTAATGAAAAACTGTTTTTT
CASSFFGWTNEKLFF
>TRBV7-2|NA|TRBJ2-1|NA
TGTGCCAGCAGCTCCATGGGCAATGAGCAGTTCTTC
CASSSMGNEQFF
>TRBV27|NA|TRBJ2-4|NA
TGTGCCAGCAGTTTTCTCGGGACCTACGGGGACATTCAGTACTTC
CASSFLGTYGDIQYF
>TRBV7-8|NA|TRBJ2-1|NA
TGTGCCAGCAGCCGAATCGGGCCTACTGACAATGAGCAGTTCTTC
CASSRIGPTDNEQFF
>TRBV7-8|NA|TRBJ1-1|few
TGTGCCAGCAGCTTACAGGGTGGGGTCACTGAAGCTTTCTTT
CASSLQGGVTEAFF